One T cell receptor beta chain is described in this entry. The data belong to a study of cytomegalovirus exposure and HLA in healthy donors. V lost 2 bases and J 2 bases, leaving 12 bases between the germline ends. CDR3 size: 15 residues. Germline V gene sequence: CDR1 MNHNS, CDR2 SASEGT. Use of 60 Vbeta and 13 Jbeta primers characterized the PCR. Repertoires were generated with immunoSEQ multiplex PCR, while TCRdb's copy carries only in-frame clones and drops some. The data hold some 190,000 clones, with more than 75% observed a single time. Sequenced material: PBMCs. V gene TRBV6-1 combines with J gene TRBJ1-1; possible D gene TRBD1, 6 bases. The receptor was isolated from a woman between 18 and 30 years old in good health and CMV-seronegative. In nucleotides, the CDR3 is TGTGCCAGCAGTGAACGGGGGGGCCGAAACACTGAAGCTTTCTTT. Its protein is CASSERGGRNTEAFF.